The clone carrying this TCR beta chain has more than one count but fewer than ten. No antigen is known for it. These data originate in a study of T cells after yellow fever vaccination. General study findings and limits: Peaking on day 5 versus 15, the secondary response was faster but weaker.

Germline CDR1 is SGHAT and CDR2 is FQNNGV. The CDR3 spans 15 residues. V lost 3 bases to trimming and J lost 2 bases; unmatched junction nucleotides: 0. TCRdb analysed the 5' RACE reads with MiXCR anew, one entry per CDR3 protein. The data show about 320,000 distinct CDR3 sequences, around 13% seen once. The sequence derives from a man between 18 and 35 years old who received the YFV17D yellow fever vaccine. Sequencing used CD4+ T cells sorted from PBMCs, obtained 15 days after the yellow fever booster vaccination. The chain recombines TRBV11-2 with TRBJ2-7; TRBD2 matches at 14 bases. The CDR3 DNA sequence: TGTGCCAGCAGCTTGGGACTAGCGGGGGCCTACGAGCAGTACGTC. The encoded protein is CASSLGLAGAYEQYV.